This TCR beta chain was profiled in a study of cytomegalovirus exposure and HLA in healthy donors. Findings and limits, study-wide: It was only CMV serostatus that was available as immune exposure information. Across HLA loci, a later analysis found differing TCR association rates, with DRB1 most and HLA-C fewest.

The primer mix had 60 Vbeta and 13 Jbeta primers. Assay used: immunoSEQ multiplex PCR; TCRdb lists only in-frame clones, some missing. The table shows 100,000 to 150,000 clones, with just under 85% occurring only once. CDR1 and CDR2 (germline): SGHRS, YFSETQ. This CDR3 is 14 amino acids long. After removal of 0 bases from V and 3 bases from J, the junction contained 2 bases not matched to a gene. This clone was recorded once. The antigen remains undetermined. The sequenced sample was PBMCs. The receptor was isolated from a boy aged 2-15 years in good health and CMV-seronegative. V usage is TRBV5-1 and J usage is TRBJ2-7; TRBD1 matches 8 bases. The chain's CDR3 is CASSLGQGHYEQYF. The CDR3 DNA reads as TGCGCCAGCAGCTTGGGACAGGGGCACTACGAGCAGTACTTC.